This T cell receptor (beta chain) was captured by sequencing in a study of CD8 T cells in Susac syndrome. Random-hexamer reverse transcription was applied to roughly 0.5 to 1 ug RNA. TCRdb recomputed calls from the immunoSEQ multiplex PCR reads with MiXCR, one row per CDR3 protein. The sample consists of tens of thousands of distinct CDR3 sequences, 90% to 95% of them appearing once. The CDR3 has 13 amino acids. The germline gives CDR1 SQVTM, CDR2 ANQGSEA. Trimming removed 7 bases from V and 7 bases from J, with 19 bases in between. Sequenced: CD4+ T cells from PBMCs. V gene TRBV29-1 combines with J gene TRBJ1-1; perhaps TRBD1 as D (5 bases). The origin of this receptor is a human donor with Susac syndrome. The CDR3 coding sequence is TGCAGCGGATCTGGCGGGGGACGCCATGAAGCTTTCTTT. This codes for CSGSGGGRHEAFF.